Shown below are 19 T cell receptor beta chains from a single sample sequenced in a study of blood T cell repertoires in COVID-19. Measured with immunoSEQ multiplex PCR; TCRdb has only the in-frame clones, and not every one. The sample records more than 35,000 clones, 69% being singletons. The sequencing input was peripheral blood. The receptors here all came from a man older than 75 with acute or convalescent COVID-19.

This CDR3 is CAWREQGAVSNTIYF. The CDR3 DNA reads as TGTGCCTGGAGGGAACAGGGGGCGGTAAGCAACACCATATATTTT. This chain uses TRBV30 with TRBJ1-3, with 9 bases fitting TRBD1. Germline loops: CDR1 GTSNPN, CDR2 SVGIG (reference sequence). Unmatched junction bases numbered 10, after V lost 3 bases and J lost 7 bases. The CDR3 has 15 amino acids.

This sequence joins TRBV7-3 and TRBJ2-5; weak D call: TRBD2 (7 bases). V dropped 5 bases and J dropped 1 base, with 11 bases sitting between them. Looked up from germline, CDR1 is SGHTA and CDR2 is FQGTGA. This CDR3 is built from 14 residues. DNA of the CDR3: TGTGCCAGCAGCCCGGGGGGCCCCCAAGAGACCCAGTACTTC. Amino acids: CASSPGGPQETQYF.

V is TRBV19 and J is TRBJ1-3, with D tentatively TRBD1 (5 bases). Germline CDR1 is LNHDA and CDR2 is SQIVND (reference sequence). The length of the CDR3 is 15 residues. V lost 5 bases to trimming and J lost 4 bases, with 15 bases between them. CDR3 nucleotides: TGTGCCAGTAGTTCGGGGGGTTATCGGGGAAACACCATATATTTT. Protein sequence: CASSSGGYRGNTIYF.

The V gene is TRBV9, the J gene TRBJ2-1, with TRBD2 matching over 11 bases. Looked up from germline, CDR1 is SGDLS and CDR2 is YYNGEE. The V gene end was trimmed by 3 bases and the J gene end by 5 bases; junction bases not matched to a gene: 4. CDR3 length equals 15 residues. The CDR3 bases are TGTGCCAGCAGCGCCGGGACTAGCGGCCACAATGAGCAGTTCTTC. Its translation is CASSAGTSGHNEQFF.

The rearrangement joins TRBV11-2 to TRBJ1-1; D perhaps matches TRBD1 (6 bases). The CDR3 runs 14 residues. Trimming left V 1 base short and J 2 bases short, with 8 bases between. Germline CDR1 is SGHAT and CDR2 is FQNNGV. This CDR3 is CASSLVQGNTEAFF. The CDR3 DNA sequence: TGTGCCAGCAGCTTAGTACAGGGTAACACTGAAGCTTTCTTT.

This chain connects TRBV27 to TRBJ2-7; 7 bases are shared with TRBD1. Germline CDR1 MNHEY, CDR2 SMNVEV (reference sequence). Germline trimming cut 3 bases from V and 2 bases from J; bases unmatched to any gene: 7. This CDR3 is built from 15 residues. CDR3 sequence (DNA): TGTGCCAGCAGTTTGGGGCAGGGGGTCGCCTACGAGCAGTACTTC. Its translation is CASSLGQGVAYEQYF.

The chain has TRBV11-3 and TRBJ2-2, with TRBD1 as a possible D gene (6 bases). This CDR3 comprises 14 residues. From germline, CDR1 is SGHNT and CDR2 YENEEA. Trimming cost V 5 bases and J 8 bases, with 15 bases left between them. DNA of the CDR3: TGTGCCAGCAGCCCCCTACAGGGAGAGGGGGAGCTGTTTTTT. Protein sequence: CASSPLQGEGELFF.

The table lists this clone with a few counts. V usage is TRBV3-1 (or the pseudogene TRBV3-2) and J usage is TRBJ1-2; no firm D call. The germline V and J ends were trimmed by 1 base and 6 bases, with 18 bases remaining between them. The CDR3 is 16 residues long. Germline CDR1 reads LGHDT; CDR2 reads YNNKEL (reference sequence). The CDR3 sequence: CASSQGVRADEDGYTF. The CDR3 coding sequence is TGTGCCAGCAGCCAAGGGGTTCGAGCAGATGAGGATGGCTACACCTTC.

The chain uses TRBV4-1 and TRBJ1-2; TRBD1 agrees at 10 bases. Germline V CDR1 and CDR2: MGHRA, YSYEKL. V gave up 0 bases and J gave up 2 bases; unmatched junction bases: 3. The CDR3 has 16 amino acids. The CDR3: CASSQEAGQGNYGYTF. DNA for the CDR3: TGCGCCAGCAGCCAAGAGGCGGGACAGGGGAACTATGGCTACACCTTC.

The chain is built from TRBV28 and TRBJ1-2; 10 bases are a match to TRBD1. Germline assignment: CDR1 MDHEN and CDR2 SYDVKM. Trimming at V came to 6 bases and at J to 7 bases, leaving 11 bases not matched to a gene. This CDR3 is built from 15 residues. CDR3 in amino acids: CASRGRDRGEIGYTF. The CDR3 DNA reads as TGTGCCAGCAGGGGGCGGGACAGGGGAGAGATTGGCTACACCTTC.

J is TRBJ1-3 and V is TRBV10-3; D is undetermined. CDR1 and CDR2 (germline): ENHRY, SYGVKD. The CDR3 sequence is 14 residues long. Trimming pared 5 bases from V and 8 bases from J, leaving 16 bases between. The CDR3 spells CAISNLGQVDTIYF. CDR3 in DNA: TGTGCCATCAGTAACCTCGGCCAGGTGGACACCATATATTTT.

The table lists this clone with a few counts. This sequence joins TRBV11-2 and TRBJ1-2, with TRBD1 identical over 7 bases. Germline V gene data show CDR1 as SGHAT and CDR2 as FQNNGV. This CDR3 is built from 16 residues. V dropped 6 bases and J dropped 2; count of bases not matched to a gene: 12. The CDR3 spells CASRSTRGGQNYGYTF. CDR3 in DNA: TGTGCCAGCAGATCAACGAGAGGGGGCCAGAACTATGGCTACACCTTC. Full variable domain (missing parts from reference TRBV11-2 and TRBJ1-2): EAGVAQSPRYKIIEKRQSVAFWCNPISGHATLYWYQQILGQGPKLLIQFQNNGVVDDSQLPKDRFSAERLKGVDSTLKIQPAKLEDSAVYLCASRSTRGGQNYGYTFGSGTRLTVV.

The chain carries TRBV15 and TRBJ1-5; 8 positions agree with TRBD1. V lost 1 base to trimming and J lost 7 bases; unmatched junction nucleotides: 9. The CDR3 extends over 16 amino acids. CDR1 and CDR2 (germline): LNHNV, YYDKDF (reference sequence). This CDR3 reads CATSRVPSGGWQPQHF. CDR3 DNA sequence: TGTGCCACCAGCAGAGTCCCGTCAGGGGGCTGGCAGCCCCAGCATTTT.

The gene calls are TRBV11-2 and TRBJ2-7, with TRBD1 matching over 10 bases. CDR3 length: 17 residues. CDR1 SGHAT and CDR2 FQNNGV come from the germline V gene. The V gene end was trimmed by 7 bases and the J gene end by 0 bases; junction bases not matched to a gene: 12. CDR3 in DNA: TGTGCCAGCACTTCCCTGACAGGGGGCCGCCTCTCCTACGAGCAGTACTTC. Translation gives CASTSLTGGRLSYEQYF.

J is TRBJ2-7 and V is TRBV4-1; no clear D gene. The V gene's germline CDR1 is MGHRA and CDR2 YSYEKL. The CDR3 extends over 14 amino acids. The germline V and J ends were trimmed by 1 base and 5 bases, with 12 bases remaining between them. The CDR3 DNA sequence: TGCGCCAGCAGCCAAGTTCTAAGTTCGAACGAGCAGTACTTC. This sequence encodes CASSQVLSSNEQYF.

This clone is judged medium-sized. V gene TRBV7-9 combines with J gene TRBJ2-3, with 8 nucleotides matching TRBD1. The CDR3 runs 16 residues. Germline assignment: CDR1 SEHNR and CDR2 FQNEAQ (reference sequence). V shed 5 bases and J 5 bases; nucleotides not matched to a gene: 12. The CDR3 here is CASSPEDRVEKDTQYF. In nucleotides, the CDR3 is TGTGCCAGCAGCCCGGAGGACAGGGTCGAAAAAGATACGCAGTATTTT. Filled out from reference TRBV7-9 and TRBJ2-3, the complete variable domain reads DTGVSQNPRHKITKRGQNVTFRCDPISEHNRLYWYRQTLGQGPEFLTYFQNEAQLEKSRLLSDRFSAERPKGSFSTLEIQRTEQGDSAMYLCASSPEDRVEKDTQYFGPGTRLTVL.

This chain uses TRBV12-3 or TRBV12-4 with TRBJ2-1; TRBD2 aligns across 7 bases. CDR3 length: 13 amino acids. V shed 6 bases, J shed 9 bases, and the junction held 8 bases outside the gene matches. Here the CDR3 reads CASRPQAGAEQFF. The CDR3 DNA follows: TGTGCCAGCAGACCACAGGCGGGAGCTGAGCAGTTCTTC.

V gene TRBV11-2 combines with J gene TRBJ2-2, with 9 bases fitting TRBD2. The CDR3 has 15 amino acids. Germline assignment: CDR1 SGHAT and CDR2 FQNNGV. Trimming took 9 bases from V and 3 from J; bases not matched to a gene: 8. CDR3 protein: CASLAGVGYTGELFF. In nucleotides, the CDR3 is TGTGCCAGTTTAGCGGGAGTTGGGTACACCGGGGAGCTGTTTTTT.

V is TRBV30 and J is TRBJ2-3; 7 positions match TRBD1. Looked up from germline, CDR1 is GTSNPN and CDR2 is SVGIG (reference sequence). J was trimmed by 6 bases and V by 0 bases; bases with no gene match: 0. The CDR3 runs to 12 residues. The CDR3, as DNA: TGTGCCTGGAGTGTACAGGGGGATACGCAGTATTTT. Translated: CAWSVQGDTQYF.